The clone carrying this TCR beta chain appeared a few times. This sample includes further DNA sequences coding for the same CDR3. Germline V CDR1 and CDR2: MGHDK, SYGVNS. This CDR3 is 13 amino acids long. V gave up 2 bases and J gave up 4 bases; unmatched junction bases: 0. The table came from immunoSEQ multiplex PCR; TCRdb's copy has only in-frame clones and leaves some out. This table has around 68,000 clones, about 72% appearing once. The data belong to a study of PD-1 blockade in mismatch repair-deficient tumors. The sequence was obtained from an adult with mismatch repair-deficient cancer. Sequencing used peripheral blood, obtained 2 weeks after starting pembrolizumab. The chain recombines TRBV25-1 with TRBJ1-1, with TRBD1 matching over 8 bases. Here the CDR3 reads CASSETGGTEAFF. The CDR3 nucleotides read TGTGCCAGCAGTGAAACAGGGGGCACTGAAGCTTTCTTT.